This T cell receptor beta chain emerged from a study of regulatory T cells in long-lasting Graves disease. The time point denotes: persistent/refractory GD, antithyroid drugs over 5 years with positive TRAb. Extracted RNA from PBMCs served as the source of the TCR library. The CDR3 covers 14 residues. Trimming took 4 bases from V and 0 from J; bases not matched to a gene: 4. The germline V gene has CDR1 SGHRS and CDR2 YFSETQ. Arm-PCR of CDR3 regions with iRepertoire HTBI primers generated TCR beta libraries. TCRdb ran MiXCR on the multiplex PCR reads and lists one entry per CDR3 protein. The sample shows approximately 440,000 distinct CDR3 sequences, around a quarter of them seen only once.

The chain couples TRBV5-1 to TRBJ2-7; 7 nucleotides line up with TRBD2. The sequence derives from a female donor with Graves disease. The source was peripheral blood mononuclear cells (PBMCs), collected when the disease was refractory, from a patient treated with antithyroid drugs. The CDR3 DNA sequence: TGCGCCAGCAGCGAGAGCGGGACCTCCTACGAGCAGTACTTC. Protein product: CASSESGTSYEQYF.